One and the same sample provided the 16 T cell receptor beta chains below, sequenced in a study of blood T cells in healthy people across ages. A J-beta primer mix and a sample-barcoded 5' primer were used in a second PCR of roughly 7 to 12 cycles. TCRdb called the 5' RACE reads again in MiXCR, with one record for every CDR3 protein. There are about 640,000 distinct CDR3 sequences in the sample; around three fifths occur only once, and 30% to 40% lies in the top ten. Material for sequencing was blood. The receptor source for this set is a man in his 60s in good health.

This rearrangement joins TRBV20-1 to TRBJ2-5; D might be TRBD1 (6 bases). The CDR3 is made up of 13 amino acids. CDR1 DFQATT and CDR2 SNEGSKA come from the germline V gene (reference sequence). The V end lost 3 bases, the J end lost 2 bases, and 10 bases lay between the germline ends. The chain's CDR3 is CSASQGRQETQYF. The CDR3, as DNA: TGCAGTGCTAGTCAGGGGAGACAAGAGACCCAGTACTTC.

The rearrangement links TRBV13 to TRBJ1-2; 10 nucleotides line up with TRBD1. Germline CDR1 and CDR2: PRHDT and FYEKMQ (reference sequence). The CDR3 consists of 14 residues. V shed 5 bases, J shed 4 bases, and the junction held 4 bases outside the gene matches. CDR3 coding DNA: TGTGCCAGCAGCGACCGGACAGGGGGCTATGGCTACACCTTC. It is translated as CASSDRTGGYGYTF.

The chain recombines TRBV18 with TRBJ2-5; D uncertain. Trimming stripped 0 bases from V and 1 base from J, with 6 bases between. The CDR3 is 14 residues long. The V gene's germline CDR1 is KGHSH and CDR2 LQKENI. DNA of the CDR3: TGTGCCAGCTCACCACCCGAACTCCAAGAGACCCAGTACTTC. This codes for CASSPPELQETQYF.

Note on this clonotype: One end of the junction fails to match germline, which may point to a read error. The chain combines TRBV25-1 with TRBJ1-2; D call uncertain. Germline V gene data show CDR1 as MGHDK and CDR2 as SYGVNS. This CDR3 has 14 residues. CDR3 residues: CACSPFQVAYGYTF. In DNA, the CDR3 is TGTGCCTGCAGTCCATTCCAGGTGGCCTATGGCTACACCTTC.

The chain joins TRBV28 to TRBJ1-1, with 9 bases fitting TRBD1. This CDR3 has 11 residues. The V gene end was trimmed by 8 bases and the J gene end by 6 bases; junction bases not matched to a gene: 1. Germline lookup yields CDR1 MDHEN and CDR2 SYDVKM. The CDR3 DNA sequence: TGTGCCAGCGGGACAGGGCCTGAAGCTTTCTTT. It translates to CASGTGPEAFF.

The chain carries TRBV9 and TRBJ2-5; D unresolved. In germline, CDR1 is SGDLS, CDR2 YYNGEE. Trimming stripped 0 bases from V and 6 bases from J, with 9 bases between. The CDR3 consists of 13 residues. CDR3 protein: CASSVDQRQTQYF. The CDR3 DNA reads as TGTGCCAGCAGCGTAGATCAGCGTCAGACCCAGTACTTC. Complete variable domain (other parts from reference TRBV9 and TRBJ2-5): DSGVTQTPKHLITATGQRVTLRCSPRSGDLSVYWYQQSLDQGLQFLIQYYNGEERAKGNILERFSAQQFPDLHSELNLSSLELGDSALYFCASSVDQRQTQYFGPGTRLLVL.

This clonotype was observed a handful of times. The V call is TRBV6-1, the J call TRBJ2-1, with a weak D call TRBD1 (6 bases). The CDR3 has 12 residues. Germline assignment: CDR1 MNHNS and CDR2 SASEGT. The germline V and J ends were trimmed by 2 bases and 13 bases, with 12 bases remaining between them. CDR3 in DNA: TGTGCCAGCAGTGAATGGGCAGGGGTCCAGTTCTTC. This codes for CASSEWAGVQFF.

This clonotype occurred a few times. This rearrangement joins TRBV5-1 to TRBJ2-7, with D unresolved. Trimming shortened V by 0 bases and J by 7 bases, and 26 bases separated the two germline ends. Germline CDR1 reads SGHRS; CDR2 reads YFSETQ. This CDR3 has 18 amino acids. This CDR3 is CASSLEPLRSRSYNEQYF. In nucleotides, the CDR3 is TGCGCCAGCAGCTTGGAACCCCTAAGAAGCCGATCCTACAATGAGCAGTACTTC.

This clonotype was observed once. V usage is TRBV20-1 and J usage is TRBJ2-1; 15 bases agree with TRBD2. Germline V gives CDR1 DFQATT, CDR2 SNEGSKA (reference sequence). Losses at the gene ends were 4 bases for V and 5 bases for J; bases not matched to a gene: 9. The CDR3 loop spans 17 amino acids. DNA for the CDR3: TGCAGTGCTAATTCCGGGACTAGCGGGGGGTACGACAATGAGCAGTTCTTC. It yields the protein CSANSGTSGGYDNEQFF.

This clonotype was picked up a small number of times. The V and J genes are TRBV20-1 and TRBJ2-3, with D possibly being TRBD1 or TRBD2 (5 bases each). The V end was cut by 6 bases, the J end by 6 bases, with 10 bases between. This CDR3 region has 11 residues. Germline V gives CDR1 DFQATT, CDR2 SNEGSKA (reference sequence). CDR3 bases: TGCAGTGCCGGGGCTAGCGATACGCAGTATTTT. This sequence encodes CSAGASDTQYF.

This clonotype was picked up a small number of times. The chain is built from TRBV4-1 and TRBJ2-6; TRBD1 is a possible D gene (6 bases). This CDR3 has 17 amino acids. V lost 3 bases and J lost 0, with 12 bases in between. Germline loops: CDR1 MGHRA, CDR2 YSYEKL. The chain's CDR3 is CASSQDSAISGANVLTF. The CDR3 bases are TGCGCCAGCAGCCAGGACAGTGCCATCTCTGGGGCCAACGTCCTGACTTTC.

The V call is TRBV29-1, the J call TRBJ1-1; D uncertain. Deletions cut 5 bases from V and 3 bases from J, with 10 bases between. From germline, CDR1 is SQVTM and CDR2 ANQGSEA. This CDR3 region has 12 residues. Here the CDR3 DNA reads TGCAGCGTTATCTGGGGAGACACTGAAGCTTTCTTT. This gives the protein CSVIWGDTEAFF.

V gene TRBV6-6 combines with J gene TRBJ1-1, with D possibly TRBD1 on 5 matching bases. The CDR3 is 13 amino acids. Germline assignment: CDR1 MNHNY and CDR2 SVGAGI (reference sequence). V dropped 5 bases and J dropped 3 bases, with 10 bases sitting between them. DNA of the CDR3: TGTGCCAGCAGTCCAGGGTGGGACACTGAAGCTTTCTTT. This gives the protein CASSPGWDTEAFF.

The rearrangement joins TRBV14 to TRBJ1-2; D is uncertain. V was pared by 1 base and J by 6 bases, with 15 bases between. Looked up from germline, CDR1 is SGHDN and CDR2 is FVKESK. The CDR3 is 15 residues long. The CDR3 sequence is CASSQGAAHEDGYTF. CDR3 in DNA: TGTGCCAGCAGCCAAGGGGCAGCTCACGAGGATGGCTACACCTTC.

Concerning this clonotype: This may stem from a read error, because a much larger clone lies one nucleotide away. The J gene is TRBJ1-4, the V gene TRBV20-1, with D uncertain. Germline V gene data show CDR1 as DFQATT and CDR2 as SNEGSKA (reference sequence). This CDR3 comprises 17 residues. CDR3 sequence (DNA): TGCAGTGCTCGGAGTTACCGGGATCGGGCAACTAATGAAGAACTGTTTTTT. Its translation is CSARSYRDRATNEELFF.

The V gene is TRBV28, the J gene TRBJ1-2; D not resolved. Trimming removed 2 bases from V and 4 bases from J, with 11 bases in between. CDR1 and CDR2 (germline): MDHEN, SYDVKM. The CDR3 spans 14 residues. CDR3 sequence: CASSLRQATYGYTF. In DNA form, the CDR3 reads TGTGCCAGCAGTTTACGGCAGGCTACCTATGGCTACACCTTC.